One sample yielded the 18 T cell receptor beta chains listed below, sequenced in a study of blood T cell repertoires in COVID-19 (dated by TCRdb to about 2020). The library was obtained by the immunoSEQ multiplex PCR assay. Held by TCRdb, this immuneACCESS table contains in-frame sequences only and omits some clones. Under half of the omission traces to an unresolved V gene where checked; the cause of the rest is unknown. Across this sample there are more than 90,000 clones, with approximately 88% seen only once. The ten largest clones take up 15% to 20% of the sample. Material: peripheral blood. Source of these receptors: a woman in her fifties or sixties with COVID-19, enrolled during active disease.

This clone was seen a single time. This chain uses TRBV18 with TRBJ2-1, with a weak D call TRBD1 (6 bases). Germline assignment: CDR1 KGHSH and CDR2 LQKENI. The CDR3 totals 15 residues. V was clipped by 5 bases and J by 1 base, with 12 bases between them. CDR3 amino acids: CASSGGWGSYNEQFF. As DNA, the CDR3 is TGTGCCAGCTCAGGGGGCTGGGGGTCCTACAATGAGCAGTTCTTC.

The chain uses TRBV18 and TRBJ2-7, with TRBD1 identical over 7 bases. The CDR3 totals 14 residues. Germline CDR1 and CDR2: KGHSH and LQKENI. J was trimmed by 4 bases and V by 5 bases; bases with no gene match: 8. The CDR3 reads CASSARQGLYEQYF. Here the CDR3 DNA reads TGTGCCAGCTCAGCAAGACAGGGCCTTTACGAGCAGTACTTC.

V and J are TRBV7-2 and TRBJ2-1; the D gene is possibly TRBD2 (6 bases). This CDR3 has 15 amino acids. The ends were cut back, 5 bases at V and 3 bases at J, with 14 bases in the middle. Germline CDR1 SGHTA, CDR2 FQGNSA. The CDR3 loop reads CASSGTGTHYNEQFF. CDR3 DNA sequence: TGTGCCAGCAGCGGAACCGGGACTCACTACAATGAGCAGTTCTTC. Drawing the rest from reference TRBV7-2 and TRBJ2-1, the complete variable domain is GAGVSQSPSNKVTEKGKDVELRCDPISGHTALYWYRQSLGQGLEFLIYFQGNSAPDKSGLPSDRFSAERTGGSVSTLTIQRTQQEDSAVYLCASSGTGTHYNEQFFGPGTRLTVL.

V usage is TRBV3-1 (or the pseudogene TRBV3-2) and J usage is TRBJ1-2; possible D gene TRBD1, 6 bases. The CDR3 has 15 amino acids. Germline V gene data show CDR1 as LGHDT and CDR2 as YNNKEL (reference sequence). The germline V and J ends were trimmed by 3 bases and 3 bases, with 14 bases remaining between them. CDR3 region: CASSHRAGADYGYTF. The CDR3 DNA follows: TGTGCCAGCAGCCACAGGGCAGGGGCGGACTATGGCTACACCTTC.

The chain is built from TRBV7-9 and TRBJ1-6; a weak D match, TRBD1 (5 bases). Germline V gene lookup returns CDR1 SEHNR and CDR2 FQNEAQ (reference sequence). With 4 bases removed from V and 10 bases from J, the gap between germline ends came to 14 bases. The CDR3 has 14 amino acids. CDR3 sequence: CASSSGRGGSPLHF. CDR3 in DNA: TGTGCCAGCAGCTCCGGGAGGGGAGGATCACCCCTCCACTTT.

V gene TRBV18 combines with J gene TRBJ1-5, with D possibly TRBD1 on 6 matching bases. The CDR3 has 15 amino acids. Trimming left V 2 bases short and J 3 bases short, with 11 bases between. The germline gives CDR1 KGHSH, CDR2 LQKENI. The CDR3 sequence is CASSPEAGVNQPQHF. For the CDR3, the DNA is TGTGCCAGCTCACCAGAGGCAGGGGTCAATCAGCCCCAGCATTTT.

The rearrangement uses TRBV30 and TRBJ2-7; D is possibly TRBD1 (6 bases). V was cut by 0 bases and J by 4 bases, with 16 bases left in between. This CDR3 has 15 residues. Germline CDR1 reads GTSNPN; CDR2 reads SVGIG (reference sequence). CDR3 protein: CAWSVVQGQFYEQYF. The CDR3 DNA sequence: TGTGCCTGGAGTGTGGTACAGGGCCAATTTTACGAGCAGTACTTC.

This chain connects TRBV27 to TRBJ1-1; TRBD1 is a possible D gene (5 bases). Germline V lookup: CDR1 MNHEY, CDR2 SMNVEV (reference sequence). This CDR3 is built from 14 residues. V was cut by 8 bases and J by 0 bases, with 13 bases left in between. Here the CDR3 DNA reads TGTGCCAGCCGGCAGGGATCAATGAACACTGAAGCTTTCTTT. Residues: CASRQGSMNTEAFF.

The rearrangement links TRBV28 to TRBJ2-3; D is unclear. CDR3 size: 13 residues. V lost 7 bases and J lost 3, with 11 bases in between. The V gene's germline CDR1 is MDHEN and CDR2 SYDVKM. CDR3 sequence: CASIETGTDTQYF. In nucleotides, the CDR3 is TGTGCCAGCATCGAGACCGGGACAGATACGCAGTATTTT.

The V and J genes are TRBV6-2 or TRBV6-3 and TRBJ2-7, with TRBD2 as a possible D gene (5 bases). Germline values: CDR1 MNHEY, CDR2 SVGEGT. The V end was cut by 0 bases, the J end by 2 bases, with 8 bases between. The CDR3 has 14 residues. The CDR3 spells CASSYSPGTYEQYF. The DNA of the CDR3 is TGTGCCAGCAGTTACTCGCCGGGAACCTACGAGCAGTACTTC.

This chain connects TRBV3-1 (or the pseudogene TRBV3-2) to TRBJ1-2; no reliable D call. Germline lookup yields CDR1 LGHDT and CDR2 YNNKEL (reference sequence). V dropped 6 bases and J dropped 13 bases, with 21 bases sitting between them. The CDR3 spans 13 residues. CDR3 sequence: CASRHSPIPTPTF. CDR3 coding DNA: TGTGCCAGCAGGCACTCCCCAATTCCTACCCCCACCTTC.

V usage is TRBV29-1 and J usage is TRBJ1-5; D remains unclear. V was pared by 6 bases and J by 0 bases, with 18 bases between. This CDR3 has 16 amino acids. Germline V gene sequence: CDR1 SQVTM, CDR2 ANQGSEA. The CDR3 sequence is CSVLGLVLYSNQPQHF. CDR3 nucleotide sequence: TGCAGCGTACTTGGACTCGTCCTTTATAGCAATCAGCCCCAGCATTTT.

This clone appeared once. The CDR3 nucleotides are TGTGCCAGCAGCCTAACGAGGGCGTGGCTTTTGGCTAATGAAAAACTGTTTTTT. This codes for CASSLTRAWLLANEKLFF. The V call is TRBV4-2, the J call TRBJ1-4; D ambiguous. The germline V gene has CDR1 LGHNA and CDR2 YNFKEQ. This CDR3 has 18 residues. V was shortened by 4 bases and J by 3 bases, with 21 bases between the two germline ends.

This chain uses TRBV3-1 (or the pseudogene TRBV3-2) with TRBJ2-3; 9 nucleotides match TRBD2. CDR3 length equals 17 residues. Germline V gene data show CDR1 as LGHDT and CDR2 as YNNKEL (reference sequence). The junction had 13 bases not matched to a gene; V was cut back by 3 bases and J by 6 bases. Written as DNA, the CDR3 is TGTGCCAGCAGCCAGGCCCCAGGGCGGGGGGGCCGCGATACGCAGTATTTT. Its translation: CASSQAPGRGGRDTQYF.

The chain carries TRBV7-2 and TRBJ2-3; 11 nucleotides agree with TRBD2. Unmatched junction bases numbered 10, after V lost 4 bases and J lost 1 base. Per germline, CDR1 SGHTA and CDR2 FQGNSA. CDR3 length: 18 amino acids. The CDR3 DNA reads as TGTGCCAGCAGCTCCCCCGTGCGGACTAGCGGGCGCACAGATACGCAGTATTTT. Translated, it gives CASSSPVRTSGRTDTQYF.

This clone has more than one count but fewer than ten. The chain links TRBV6-5 to TRBJ1-3; possibly TRBD1 for D (6 bases). The germline V gene has CDR1 MNHEY and CDR2 SVGAGI. Between the trimmed V and J ends, which lost 7 bases and 0 bases, there was a span of 13 bases. The CDR3 extends over 15 amino acids. The CDR3 region has the DNA TGTGCCAGCACACGGACAGCCGCCTCTGGAAACACCATATATTTT. This codes for CASTRTAASGNTIYF.

V gene TRBV6-5 combines with J gene TRBJ1-1, with D perhaps matching TRBD1 (6 bases). V shed 6 bases and J shed 8 bases, with 16 bases lying between them. Germline V gene lookup returns CDR1 MNHEY and CDR2 SVGAGI. The CDR3 covers 13 residues. CDR3 DNA: TGTGCCAGCAGCTTTATCGGACAGCTCGAAGCTTTCTTT. It yields the protein CASSFIGQLEAFF.

This rearrangement joins TRBV7-9 to TRBJ2-7, with a weak D call TRBD2 (7 bases). CDR3 length: 15 residues. V shed 3 bases and J shed 2 bases, with 14 bases lying between them. The germline V gene encodes CDR1 SEHNR and CDR2 FQNEAQ (reference sequence). The CDR3 sequence is CASSFAQGLTYEQYF. CDR3 DNA: TGTGCCAGCAGCTTCGCACAGGGACTAACCTACGAGCAGTACTTC. The full variable domain, rest sourced from reference TRBV7-9 and TRBJ2-7, is DTGVSQNPRHKITKRGQNVTFRCDPISEHNRLYWYRQTLGQGPEFLTYFQNEAQLEKSRLLSDRFSAERPKGSFSTLEIQRTEQGDSAMYLCASSFAQGLTYEQYFGPGTRLTVT.